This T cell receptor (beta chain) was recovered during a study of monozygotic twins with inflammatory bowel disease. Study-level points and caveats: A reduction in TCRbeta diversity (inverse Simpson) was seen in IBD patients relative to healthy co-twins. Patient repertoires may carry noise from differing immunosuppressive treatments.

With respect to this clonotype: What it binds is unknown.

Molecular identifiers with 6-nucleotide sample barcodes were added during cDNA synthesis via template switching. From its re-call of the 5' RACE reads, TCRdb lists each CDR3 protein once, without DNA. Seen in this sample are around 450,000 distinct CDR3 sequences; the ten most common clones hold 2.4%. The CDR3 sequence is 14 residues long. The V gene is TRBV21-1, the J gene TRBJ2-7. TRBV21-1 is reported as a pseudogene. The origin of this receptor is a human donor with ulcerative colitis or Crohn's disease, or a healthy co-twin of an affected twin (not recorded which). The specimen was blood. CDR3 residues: CASSRVPKAYEQYF.